This TCR beta chain appears in the sequencing data of a study of blood T cell repertoires in COVID-19. As for the study in general: Spain, Italy and the United States supplied samples that represented acute and convalescent COVID-19. From T cells, B-cell-depleted T cells, or PBMCs came the material, which was cDNA or gDNA.

Deletions cut 3 bases from V and 1 base from J, with 6 bases between. This CDR3 region has 13 residues. The germline CDR1 and CDR2 sequences are SGHVS and FQNEAQ. Across 20 to 25 US areas, participants ranged in age from about 18 to 100 years. Either two negative PCRs, clearance, or symptom resolution qualified Cohort 3 donors as recovered. This table comes from immunoSEQ multiplex PCR, and its TCRdb copy is limited to in-frame clones, with some not included. This sample has a few hundred thousand clones, with about four fifths found just once. J is TRBJ1-1 and V is TRBV7-8, with D unresolved. The sequence was obtained from a woman in her forties or fifties who had recovered from COVID-19. The specimen was PBMCs or T cells enriched from blood (not recorded which). CDR3 DNA sequence: TGTGCCAGCAGCTTGCAGAAGAACACTGAAGCTTTCTTT. It yields the protein CASSLQKNTEAFF. Filled out from reference TRBV7-8 and TRBJ1-1, the complete variable domain reads GAGVSQSPRYKVAKRGQDVALRCDPISGHVSLFWYQQALGQGPEFLTYFQNEAQLDKSGLPSDRFFAERPEGSVSTLKIQRTQQEDSAVYLCASSLQKNTEAFFGQGTRLTVV.